Following are 11 T cell receptor beta chains from one sample sequenced in a study of shared clonotypes between healthy human individuals. Assay used: immunoSEQ multiplex PCR; TCRdb lists only in-frame clones, some missing. The table records about 490,000 clones, 78% of them present only once. The specimen sequenced was PBMCs. Receptor source: a woman between 40 and 55 years old in good health. Some clones in this sample may be carry-over from other donors' samples.

This chain joins TRBV28 and TRBJ2-1; D uncertain. The CDR3 runs 12 residues. V shed 6 bases and J shed 7 bases, with 10 bases lying between them. Germline-derived CDR1 and CDR2 are MDHEN and SYDVKM. CDR3 sequence (DNA): TGTGCCAGCAGATCTGGACCAAATGAGCAGTTCTTC. It codes for CASRSGPNEQFF.

The genes are TRBV5-4 and TRBJ2-5, with 7 nucleotides matching TRBD1. Germline lookup yields CDR1 SGHNT and CDR2 YYREEE (reference sequence). J gave up 1 base and V 0 bases, and 0 bases lay outside the gene matches. CDR3 length: 14 residues. As DNA, the CDR3 is TGTGCCAGCAGCTTGGGGACAGGCCAAGAGACCCAGTACTTC. It translates to CASSLGTGQETQYF.

The J gene is TRBJ1-2, the V gene TRBV7-9, with unresolved D. Trimming removed 5 bases from V and 2 bases from J, with 12 bases in between. The CDR3 spans 14 residues. CDR1 and CDR2 from the germline V gene are SEHNR and FQNEAQ (reference sequence). CDR3 region: CASSPKGLNYGYTF. DNA of the CDR3: TGTGCCAGCAGCCCAAAGGGCCTAAACTATGGCTACACCTTC.

The chain employs TRBV30 and TRBJ2-1, with 10 bases lining up with TRBD2. This CDR3 is built from 14 residues. V lost 3 bases to trimming and J lost 9 bases; unmatched junction nucleotides: 8. The germline gives CDR1 GTSNPN, CDR2 SVGIG (reference sequence). CDR3 bases: TGTGCCTGGAGGGGGGGAGTAGCGGGAGGTGAGCAGTTCTTC. Translated, it gives CAWRGGVAGGEQFF.

This clone appeared a few times. The rearrangement links TRBV4-3 to TRBJ1-6; D not certain. The CDR3 is 12 amino acids. The V gene lost 4 bases and the J gene lost 12 bases, with 10 bases spanning the gap. Germline assignment: CDR1 LGHNA and CDR2 YSLEER. Written as DNA, the CDR3 is TGCGCCAGCAGCCTAGAGTTGGGACCCCTCCACTTT. Protein product: CASSLELGPLHF.

The chain links TRBV7-9 to TRBJ1-2, with unresolved D. CDR3 size: 12 residues. V lost 6 bases, J lost 5 bases, and 10 bases lay in between. CDR1 is SEHNR, CDR2 FQNEAQ, per germline (reference sequence). The CDR3 nucleotides read TGTGCCAGCAGAGGATCCACATATGGCTACACCTTC. Translation gives CASRGSTYGYTF.

The rearrangement links TRBV5-6 to TRBJ1-3; D is perhaps TRBD1 (5 bases). This CDR3 spans 17 amino acids. Per germline, CDR1 SGHDT and CDR2 YYEEEE. V was shortened by 0 bases and J by 2 bases, with 15 bases between the two germline ends. CDR3 protein: CASSLAQGEGPGNTIYF. For the CDR3, the DNA is TGTGCCAGCAGCTTGGCCCAGGGAGAAGGGCCTGGAAACACCATATATTTT.

V usage is TRBV5-4 and J usage is TRBJ2-5; D is possibly TRBD2 (6 bases). The germline V gene has CDR1 SGHNT and CDR2 YYREEE (reference sequence). V shed 6 bases and J shed 0 bases, with 24 bases lying between them. CDR3 size: 18 residues. CDR3 sequence: CASTRRSGGPGYQETQYF. CDR3 nucleotide sequence: TGTGCCAGCACCCGAAGGAGCGGAGGGCCGGGGTACCAAGAGACCCAGTACTTC.

V is TRBV28 and J is TRBJ2-1, with D perhaps TRBD1 (6 bases). The CDR3 runs to 13 residues. The V end lost 3 bases, the J end lost 8 bases, and 11 bases lay between the germline ends. Germline V lookup: CDR1 MDHEN, CDR2 SYDVKM. DNA for the CDR3: TGTGCCAGCAGTTTTGTGGGGGCAGATGAGCAGTTCTTC. Protein sequence: CASSFVGADEQFF. Together with reference TRBV28 and TRBJ2-1, the CDR3 gives the full variable domain: DVKVTQSSRYLVKRTGEKVFLECVQDMDHENMFWYRQDPGLGLRLIYFSYDVKMKEKGDIPEGYSVSREKKERFSLILESASTNQTSMYLCASSFVGADEQFFGPGTRLTVL.

The V call is TRBV5-1, the J call TRBJ2-2, with D perhaps TRBD1 (5 bases). Trimming pared 4 bases from V and 5 bases from J, leaving 9 bases between. This CDR3 has 13 amino acids. CDR1 is SGHRS and CDR2 is YFSETQ in the germline V gene. The DNA of the CDR3 is TGCGCCAGCAGCAGGGGCCTGACCGGGGAGCTGTTTTTT. Its translation: CASSRGLTGELFF.

To note about this clone: In the same sample, other DNA sequences code for this CDR3. This chain uses TRBV28 with TRBJ2-7; 8 bases fit TRBD2. The germline V gene encodes CDR1 MDHEN and CDR2 SYDVKM. The ends lost 3 bases at V and 0 bases at J; junction bases unmatched: 4. CDR3 size: 15 residues. The CDR3 protein is CASSFGRAPSYEQYF. The DNA of the CDR3 is TGTGCCAGCAGTTTCGGGAGGGCCCCCTCCTACGAGCAGTACTTC.